The 23 T cell receptor beta chains below were found in one sample sequenced in a study of blood T cells in healthy people across ages. The authors ran a second PCR of roughly 6 to 12 cycles using a sample-barcoded 5' primer and a J-beta primer mix. From the 5' RACE reads, TCRdb called clonotypes with MiXCR, one entry per CDR3 protein. The sample lists fewer than 1,000,000 distinct CDR3 sequences, under 45% occurring once. Sequenced sample: blood. These TCRs come from a man aged 55 to 70 in good health.

The chain carries TRBV6-1 and TRBJ2-5; 8 bases match TRBD1. The J segment lost 11 bases and the V segment lost 3 bases, leaving 14 bases of the junction unmatched. Germline-derived CDR1 and CDR2 are MNHNS and SASEGT. The CDR3 runs to 15 residues. DNA for the CDR3: TGTGCCAGCAGTGACCGGGACAGGTTTTATAATGAGCAGTACTTC. Its translation is CASSDRDRFYNEQYF.

This clonotype was seen a few times. CDR3 sequence reads: CASSVGDDYTDTQYF. CDR3 in DNA: TGTGCCAGCAGCGTAGGGGACGATTACACAGATACGCAGTATTTT. The chain uses TRBV9 and TRBJ2-3; the D gene could be TRBD1 or TRBD2 (5 bases each). Germline CDR1 SGDLS, CDR2 YYNGEE. CDR3 size: 15 residues. V was trimmed by 0 bases and J by 2 bases, leaving 10 bases between them.

The V and J genes are TRBV20-1 and TRBJ2-7; D ambiguous. This CDR3 comprises 13 residues. CDR1 is DFQATT, CDR2 SNEGSKA, per germline (reference sequence). The V end lost 3 bases, the J end lost 4 bases, and 13 bases lay between the germline ends. CDR3 sequence: CSASSNRLYEQYF. The CDR3 nucleotides are TGCAGTGCTAGTAGTAACAGACTTTACGAGCAGTACTTC.

The chain joins TRBV6-1 to TRBJ2-1, with D perhaps being TRBD1 or TRBD2 (5 bases each). V dropped 1 base and J dropped 2 bases, with 9 bases sitting between them. In germline, CDR1 is MNHNS, CDR2 SASEGT. The CDR3 totals 15 residues. CDR3 in amino acids: CASSEGQGPYNEQFF. For the CDR3, the DNA is TGTGCCAGCAGTGAAGGGCAGGGACCCTACAATGAGCAGTTCTTC.

This chain links TRBV4-3 with TRBJ2-3; 11 nucleotides line up with TRBD2. This CDR3 is built from 16 residues. V lost 1 base to trimming and J lost 6 bases; unmatched junction nucleotides: 6. Germline CDR1 LGHNA, CDR2 YSLEER. CDR3 nucleotide sequence: TGCGCCAGCAGCCAAGGACTAGCGGGGTCGTCGGATACGCAGTATTTT. It specifies CASSQGLAGSSDTQYF.

This clonotype was recorded once. This may arise from a read error, as a much more abundant clone is one base away. The V gene is TRBV10-1, the J gene TRBJ2-7; TRBD2 agrees at 7 bases. V trimming: 6 bases; J trimming: 6 bases; junction bases outside the gene matches: 8. Germline loops: CDR1 WNHNN, CDR2 SYGVQD (reference sequence). The length of the CDR3 is 13 residues. The CDR3, as DNA: TGCGCCAGCAGCCGGGGGGTTGGGGGCGAGCAGTACTTC. Translating it yields CASSRGVGGEQYF.

This clonotype was counted ten times or more. Written as DNA, the CDR3 is TGTGCCAGCAGCCGTGGGACAGGGGGCTACGAGCAGTACTTC. As protein: CASSRGTGGYEQYF. The rearrangement links TRBV7-2 to TRBJ2-7, with TRBD1 identical over 11 bases. The V segment lost 5 bases and the J segment 3 bases; nucleotides outside the gene matches: 3. This CDR3 contains 14 residues. Germline CDR1 SGHTA, CDR2 FQGNSA.

The V and J genes are TRBV12-3 or TRBV12-4 and TRBJ1-6; D remains unclear. This CDR3 has 15 amino acids. V was pared by 6 bases and J by 3 bases, with 12 bases between. DNA of the CDR3: TGTGCCAGCAGGACAAGGGCGGGCTATAATTCACCCCTCCACTTT. It specifies CASRTRAGYNSPLHF.

This clonotype was detected only a few times. The chain uses TRBV2 and TRBJ2-7; D unresolved. CDR3 length: 13 amino acids. CDR1 and CDR2 from the germline V gene are SNHLY and FYNNEI. Trimming left V 5 bases short and J 0 bases short, with 8 bases between. CDR3 in amino acids: CASSPRTSYEQYF. The DNA of the CDR3 is TGTGCCAGCAGTCCCCGGACCTCCTACGAGCAGTACTTC.

In this sample, this clonotype turned up once. This rearrangement joins TRBV14 to TRBJ1-1; D possibly corresponds to TRBD1 (5 bases). Germline V gene lookup returns CDR1 SGHDN and CDR2 FVKESK. CDR3 size: 14 residues. Trimming removed 4 bases from V and 9 bases from J, with 18 bases in between. The DNA for the CDR3 is TGTGCCAGCAGCCCAGGGTCTCAGAACGGACAAGCTTTCTTT. Translation gives CASSPGSQNGQAFF.

The chain combines TRBV12-3 or TRBV12-4 with TRBJ2-5; D may be TRBD1 (5 bases). The CDR3 spans 16 residues. V lost 3 bases and J 3 bases, leaving 17 bases between the germline ends. The CDR3, as DNA: TGTGCCAGCAGTTTCCTAGGGGCCCAAGGCAAAGAGACCCAGTACTTC. It yields the protein CASSFLGAQGKETQYF.

This rearrangement joins TRBV15 to TRBJ2-1, with D perhaps TRBD2 (6 bases). The CDR3 is 15 amino acids. V lost 5 bases to trimming and J lost 4 bases, with 15 bases between them. Germline V gene data show CDR1 as LNHNV and CDR2 as YYDKDF (reference sequence). The CDR3 reads CATSYRLGQYNEQFF. Written as DNA, the CDR3 is TGTGCCACCAGCTATAGACTAGGGCAGTACAATGAGCAGTTCTTC.

The J gene is TRBJ1-4, the V gene TRBV29-1; weak D call: TRBD1 (6 bases). V was clipped by 4 bases and J by 8 bases, with 20 bases between them. CDR1 and CDR2 from the germline V gene are SQVTM and ANQGSEA. This CDR3 comprises 15 residues. The CDR3, as DNA: TGCAGCGTTGCCTGTGGGGGCAGCGGAGGAGAAAAACTGTTTTTT. It is translated as CSVACGGSGGEKLFF.

This rearrangement joins TRBV30 to TRBJ2-7, with 8 bases identical to TRBD1. The junction had 3 bases not matched to a gene; V was cut back by 5 bases and J by 0 bases. The CDR3 is made up of 13 amino acids. Germline V CDR1 and CDR2: GTSNPN, SVGIG (reference sequence). The CDR3 loop reads CAWGTGYSYEQYF. In nucleotides, the CDR3 is TGTGCCTGGGGGACAGGTTACTCCTACGAGCAGTACTTC.

The CDR3, as DNA: TGTGCCAGCAGTTCCAAGATGGGGGGCGCTTCCAATCAGCCCCAGCATTTT. It translates to CASSSKMGGASNQPQHF. V is TRBV7-2 and J is TRBJ1-5; D might be TRBD1 (6 bases). Germline V gives CDR1 SGHTA, CDR2 FQGNSA. The CDR3 spans 17 residues. V lost 6 bases and J 3 bases, leaving 21 bases between the germline ends.

V is TRBV6-1 and J is TRBJ2-1; 9 nucleotides align to TRBD1. The CDR3 covers 17 residues. V lost 0 bases to trimming and J lost 2 bases; unmatched junction nucleotides: 5. The germline V gene encodes CDR1 MNHNS and CDR2 SASEGT. CDR3 bases: TGTGCCAGCAGTGAAGCGTGGACAGGGGTTACCTACAATGAGCAGTTCTTC. Encoded protein: CASSEAWTGVTYNEQFF.

The chain combines TRBV6-1 with TRBJ2-7; D perhaps matches TRBD1 (5 bases). This CDR3 is built from 13 residues. Germline V CDR1 and CDR2: MNHNS, SASEGT. V was clipped by 4 bases and J by 3 bases, with 10 bases between them. The CDR3 nucleotides are TGTGCCAGCAGTGGTCGACAGAGCTACGAGCAGTACTTC. This encodes CASSGRQSYEQYF.

The chain has TRBV7-2 and TRBJ2-5; D tentatively reads TRBD1 or TRBD2 (5 bases each). CDR1 and CDR2 (germline): SGHTA, FQGNSA. This CDR3 spans 14 amino acids. Trimming pared 0 bases from V and 5 bases from J, leaving 10 bases between. CDR3 loop: CASSLAGTAETQYF. The DNA of the CDR3 is TGTGCCAGCAGCTTAGCCGGGACGGCGGAGACCCAGTACTTC.

J is TRBJ2-1 and V is TRBV20-1; D is possibly TRBD2 (6 bases). Judging by the DNA end, TRBJ2-7 fits better; the J call may be wrong. CDR3 length: 15 amino acids. The V gene's germline CDR1 is DFQATT and CDR2 SNEGSKA (reference sequence). CDR3 in amino acids: CSAPGTSVSYNEQYF. The CDR3 DNA is TGCAGTGCGCCCGGGACTTCGGTTTCCTACAATGAGCAGTACTTC.

This clonotype showed up just a few times. The rearrangement uses TRBV9 and TRBJ2-3; TRBD2 aligns across 10 bases. With V trimmed by 4 bases and J by 6 bases, 8 bases remained unmatched. Germline values: CDR1 SGDLS, CDR2 YYNGEE. The CDR3 has 15 residues. The CDR3 DNA reads TGTGCCAGCAGCCCCCGGACTAGCGGAGGGGATACGCAGTATTTT. This sequence encodes CASSPRTSGGDTQYF.

This clonotype was counted between two and nine times. The rearrangement uses TRBV9 and TRBJ2-7, with 10 bases identical to TRBD1. This CDR3 region has 15 residues. From germline, CDR1 is SGDLS and CDR2 YYNGEE. After removal of 0 bases from V and 2 bases from J, the junction contained 2 bases not matched to a gene. CDR3 bases: TGTGCCAGCAGCGTAGCGGGACAGGGGACCTACGAGCAGTACTTC. Translation gives CASSVAGQGTYEQYF. The variable domain in full, completed from reference TRBV9 and TRBJ2-7, reads DSGVTQTPKHLITATGQRVTLRCSPRSGDLSVYWYQQSLDQGLQFLIQYYNGEERAKGNILERFSAQQFPDLHSELNLSSLELGDSALYFCASSVAGQGTYEQYFGPGTRLTVT.

The CDR3 bases are TGTGCCGACAGTATTACAGGGACATCGGGCAACGAGCAGTACTTC. Translated: CADSITGTSGNEQYF. The V call is TRBV6-5, the J call TRBJ2-7; D is perhaps TRBD1 (6 bases). CDR1 is MNHEY, CDR2 SVGAGI, per germline. The CDR3 has 15 amino acids. Between the trimmed V and J ends, which lost 11 bases and 5 bases, there was a span of 25 bases.

This chain connects TRBV7-2 to TRBJ2-5; the D gene is possibly TRBD2 (5 bases). Trimming removed 5 bases from V and 10 bases from J, with 20 bases in between. From germline, CDR1 is SGHTA and CDR2 FQGNSA. CDR3 size: 14 residues. In nucleotides, the CDR3 is TGTGCCAGCAGCCCGTTTACGGGGTCCGTGAACCAGTACTTC. Its protein is CASSPFTGSVNQYF.